A selection of T cell receptor beta chains follows, all from one sample in a study of blood T cells in healthy people across ages. TCRdb recomputed calls from the 5' RACE reads with MiXCR, one row per CDR3 protein. The top ten hold about 3.8% of the sample, which has 1.5 million or so distinct CDR3 sequences, less than 45% seen once. Sequences were obtained from blood. These receptors were collected from a woman between 18 and 30 years old in good health. The CDR3 runs from the conserved cysteine through the conserved F or W. D genes are given only for firm matches. The size entry is marked missing in some rows and otherwise reads once, few, many or a size class.

V	J	size	D	DNA	CDR3
TRBV7-2	TRBJ2-1	.	.	TGTGCCAGCAACTTCCCTCTTCCGGCCTACAATGAGCAGTTCTTC	CASNFPLPAYNEQFF
TRBV4-3	TRBJ1-4	few	.	TGCGCCAGCAGCCAACCAGGGAAAGGGGTAAATGAAAAACTGTTTTTT	CASSQPGKGVNEKLFF
TRBV7-2	TRBJ2-5	.	.	TGTGCCAGCAGCTTAGTCTTCTTGGACGCCCAAGAGACCCAGTACTTC	CASSLVFLDAQETQYF
TRBV9	TRBJ2-5	.	TRBD2	TGTGCCAGCAGCGCCGGGACTAGCGGGGGGGTGGAGACCCAGTACTTC	CASSAGTSGGVETQYF
TRBV27	TRBJ2-7	.	.	TGTGCCAGCAGTCCCCCCGGCAGGGCGGCCTACGAGCAGTACTTC	CASSPPGRAAYEQYF
TRBV4-1	TRBJ2-7	.	.	TGCGCCAGCAGCCAAGATTGGGTGGGGAGCGAGCAGTACTTC	CASSQDWVGSEQYF
TRBV2	TRBJ2-7	.	.	TGTGCCAGCAGTAAGGACCGATTCTCCTACGAGCAGTACTTC	CASSKDRFSYEQYF
TRBV24-1	TRBJ2-7	.	.	TGTGCCACCAGTGGAGGCAGCAACTACGAGCAGTACTTC	CATSGGSNYEQYF
TRBV12-3/TRBV12-4	TRBJ1-1	.	.	TGTGCCAGCAGTCCCCAGGCACGGGGAGTGAACACTGAAGCTTTCTTT	CASSPQARGVNTEAFF
TRBV10-3	TRBJ2-1	few	.	TGTGCCATCAGTGAGGGACTGAAGACTAATGAGCAGTTCTTC	CAISEGLKTNEQFF
TRBV27	TRBJ2-1	.	.	TGTGCCTGCAGTTTAATCCCTGGCTATGAGCAGTTCTTC	CACSLIPGYEQFF
TRBV7-9	TRBJ2-1	.	TRBD1	TGTGCCAGCAGCGATACACAGGGGGGATTAACCTACAATGAGCAGTTCTTC	CASSDTQGGLTYNEQFF
TRBV12-3/TRBV12-4	TRBJ1-2	.	.	TGTGCCAGCAGTAACCCCGGACAGCTCAACTATGGCTACACCTTC	CASSNPGQLNYGYTF
TRBV7-9	TRBJ2-7	.	TRBD1	TGTGCCAGCAGCTCGACCGGGACAGGGGTCTACGAGCAGTACTTC	CASSSTGTGVYEQYF
TRBV27	TRBJ2-7	few	.	TGTGCCAGCAGTTTTTTGGCTAGCTGGGATGAGCAGTACTTC	CASSFLASWDEQYF
TRBV27	TRBJ1-2	.	.	TGTGCCAGCAGTTTAACATTCCTGGGGTATGGCTACACCTTC	CASSLTFLGYGYTF
TRBV4-3	TRBJ2-7	.	.	TGCGCCAGCAGCCAAGAGACAATCTCCTACGAGCAGTACTTC	CASSQETISYEQYF